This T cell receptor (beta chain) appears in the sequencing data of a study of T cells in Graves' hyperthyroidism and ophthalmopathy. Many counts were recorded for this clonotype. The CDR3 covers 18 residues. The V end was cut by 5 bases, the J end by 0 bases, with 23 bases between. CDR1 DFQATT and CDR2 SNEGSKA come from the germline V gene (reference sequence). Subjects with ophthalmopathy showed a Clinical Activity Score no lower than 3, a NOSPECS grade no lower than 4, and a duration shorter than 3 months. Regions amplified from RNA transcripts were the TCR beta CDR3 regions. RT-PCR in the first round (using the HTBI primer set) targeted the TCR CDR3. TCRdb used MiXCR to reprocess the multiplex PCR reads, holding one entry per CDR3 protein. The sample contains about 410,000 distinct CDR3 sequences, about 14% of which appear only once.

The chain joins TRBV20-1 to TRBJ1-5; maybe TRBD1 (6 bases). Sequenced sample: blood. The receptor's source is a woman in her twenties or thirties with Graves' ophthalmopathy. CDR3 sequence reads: CSASHDRPTPLSNQPQHF. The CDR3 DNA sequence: TGCAGTGCTTCTCACGACAGGCCGACACCTCTTAGCAATCAGCCCCAGCATTTT.